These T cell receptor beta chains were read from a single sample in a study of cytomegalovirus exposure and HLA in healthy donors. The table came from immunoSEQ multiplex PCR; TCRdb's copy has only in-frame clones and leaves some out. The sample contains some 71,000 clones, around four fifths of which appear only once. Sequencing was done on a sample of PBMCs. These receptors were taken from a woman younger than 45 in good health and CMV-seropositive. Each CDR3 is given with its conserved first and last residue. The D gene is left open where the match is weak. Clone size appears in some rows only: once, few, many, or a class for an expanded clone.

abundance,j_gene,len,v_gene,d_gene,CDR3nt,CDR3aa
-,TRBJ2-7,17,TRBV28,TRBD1,TGTGCCAGCAGTTTAGCCGCCGGACAGGTGAGCTCCTACGAGCAGTACTTC,CASSLAAGQVSSYEQYF
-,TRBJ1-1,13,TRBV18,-,TGTGCCAGCTCCCAGGGGATGGACACTGAAGCTTTCTTT,CASSQGMDTEAFF
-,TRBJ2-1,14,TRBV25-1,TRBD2,TGTGCCAGCAAGCCGGGACTACACTACAATGAGCAGTTCTTC,CASKPGLHYNEQFF
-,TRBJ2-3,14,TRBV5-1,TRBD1,TGCGCCAGCAGTGACAGGGAGCCCACAGATACGCAGTATTTT,CASSDREPTDTQYF
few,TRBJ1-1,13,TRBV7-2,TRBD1,TGTGCCAGCAGCTTTGACAGGGCCACTGAAGCTTTCTTT,CASSFDRATEAFF
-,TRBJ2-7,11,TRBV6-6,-,TGTGCCAGCAACGACCATGCGGGACCCTACTTC,CASNDHAGPYF
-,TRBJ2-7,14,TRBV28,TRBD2,TGTGCCTGGAGTGGACTAGCGGGAACCTACGAGCAGTACTTC,CAWSGLAGTYEQYF
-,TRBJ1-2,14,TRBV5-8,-,TGTGCCAGCAGTAAAAGGGGGAATAACTATGGCTACACCTTC,CASSKRGNNYGYTF
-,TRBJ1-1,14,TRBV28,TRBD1,TGTGCCAGCAGACTTCAGGGGGCAGTCACTGAAGCTTTCTTT,CASRLQGAVTEAFF
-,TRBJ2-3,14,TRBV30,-,TGTGCCTGGACCCGGCGGGATTTGACAGATACGCAGTATTTT,CAWTRRDLTDTQYF
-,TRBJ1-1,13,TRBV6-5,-,TGTGCCAGCAGCCGCGGACAGAACACTGAAGCTTTCTTT,CASSRGQNTEAFF
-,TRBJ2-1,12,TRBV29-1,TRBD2,TGCAGCGTTGGCGGGGGTTTTAATGAGCAGTTCTTC,CSVGGGFNEQFF
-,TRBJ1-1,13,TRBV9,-,TGTGCCAGCAGCTTCCTCGGGGTGACTGAAGCTTTCTTT,CASSFLGVTEAFF
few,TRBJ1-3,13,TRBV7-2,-,TGTGCCAGCAGCTCGCTAACTGGAAACACCATATATTTT,CASSSLTGNTIYF
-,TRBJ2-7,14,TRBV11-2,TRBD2,TGTGCCAGCAGTCATACCGGGACTAACTACGAGCAGTACTTC,CASSHTGTNYEQYF
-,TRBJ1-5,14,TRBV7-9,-,TGTGCCAGCAGCTTAGGAGGGGGACATCAGCCCCAGCATTTT,CASSLGGGHQPQHF
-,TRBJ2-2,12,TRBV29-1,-,TGCAGCGGTCATAGCTCCACCGGGGAGCTGTTTTTT,CSGHSSTGELFF
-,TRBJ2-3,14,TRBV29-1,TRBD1,TGCAGCGTTCACGACAGGGGTACTGCAGATACGCAGTATTTT,CSVHDRGTADTQYF
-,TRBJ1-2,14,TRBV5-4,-,TGTGCCAGCAGCTTGGGACAGGCCCTCTATGGCTACACCTTC,CASSLGQALYGYTF
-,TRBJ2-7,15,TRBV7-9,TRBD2,TGTGCCAGCAGCGGGACTAGCGGGAGCGCCTACGAGCAGTACTTC,CASSGTSGSAYEQYF
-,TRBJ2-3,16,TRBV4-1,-,TGCGCCAGCAGCCAAGGCGGGACAGCCCTCACAGATACGCAGTATTTT,CASSQGGTALTDTQYF
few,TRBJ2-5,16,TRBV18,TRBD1,TGTGCCAGCTCACCACCGGCAGGGGGCAGGTTGGAGACCCAGTACTTC,CASSPPAGGRLETQYF
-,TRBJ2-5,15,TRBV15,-,TGTGCCACCAGCTCCTTTGCGGGTAACCCCGGGACCCAGTACTTC,CATSSFAGNPGTQYF
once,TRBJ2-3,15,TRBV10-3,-,TGTGCCATCAGTGAGTCGGGGCCCCAGGGGGGAGCGCAGTATTTT,CAISESGPQGGAQYF
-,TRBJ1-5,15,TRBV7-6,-,TGTGCCAGCAGCTTAGTGTGGGGGGGGGAGGGACCCCAGCATTTT,CASSLVWGGEGPQHF
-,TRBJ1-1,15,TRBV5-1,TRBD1,TGCGCCAGCAGCGTCGGGACAGGGTGGAACACTGAAGCTTTCTTT,CASSVGTGWNTEAFF
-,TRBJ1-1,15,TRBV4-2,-,TGTGCCAGCAGCCCTAACCGGCGGGTAAGCACTGAAGCTTTCTTT,CASSPNRRVSTEAFF
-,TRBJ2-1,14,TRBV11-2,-,TGTGCCAGCAGCTTCGACAGGTACTACAATGAGCAGTTCTTC,CASSFDRYYNEQFF
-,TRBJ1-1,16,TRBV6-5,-,TGTGCCAGCAGTTATAATCTAGGACAACCGAACACTGAAGCTTTCTTT,CASSYNLGQPNTEAFF
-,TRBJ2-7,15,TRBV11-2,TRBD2,TGTGCCAGCAGCTTATCCCCGGGAGGGACCGGGGAGCAGTACTTC,CASSLSPGGTGEQYF
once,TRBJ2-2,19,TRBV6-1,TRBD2,TGTGCCAGCAGTGAAGCATTGGCTAGCGGGCCAATACTCACCGGGGAGCTGTTTTTT,CASSEALASGPILTGELFF
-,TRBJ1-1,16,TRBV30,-,TGTGCCTGGAGGGCCCGTAAGGGGGAGAGGGACACTGAAGCTTTCTTT,CAWRARKGERDTEAFF
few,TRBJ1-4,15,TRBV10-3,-,TGTGCCATCAGTGAGTCTTTCAGCGGGGTCGAAAAACTGTTTTTT,CAISESFSGVEKLFF
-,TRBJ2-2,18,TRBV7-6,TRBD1,TGTGCCAGCAGCCCCGAGACCGGGACAGGGGGCCTGGGCGGGGAGCTGTTTTTT,CASSPETGTGGLGGELFF
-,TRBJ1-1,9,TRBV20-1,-,TGCAGTGCGAGCACTGAAGCTTTCTTT,CSASTEAFF
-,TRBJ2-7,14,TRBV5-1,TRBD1,TGCGCCAGCAGCTCTACAGGGGGTTCCTACGAGCAGTACTTC,CASSSTGGSYEQYF
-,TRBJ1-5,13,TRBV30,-,TGTGCCTGGAGTGGGCAGGGCAATCAGCCCCAGCATTTT,CAWSGQGNQPQHF
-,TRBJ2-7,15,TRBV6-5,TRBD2,TGTGCCAGCAGTTACCCCCGGGGGGGCTCCTACGAGCAGTACTTC,CASSYPRGGSYEQYF
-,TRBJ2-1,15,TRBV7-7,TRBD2,TGTGCCAGCAGCTTAGGGGTCACTAGCGGGGTTGAGCAGTTCTTC,CASSLGVTSGVEQFF
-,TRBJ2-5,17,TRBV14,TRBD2,TGTGCCAGCAGCCTAATCCTAGCGGGAGGAGTCCAAGAGACCCAGTACTTC,CASSLILAGGVQETQYF
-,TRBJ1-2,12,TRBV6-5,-,TGTGCCAGCGCCCGGGCTAACTATGGCTACACCTTC,CASARANYGYTF
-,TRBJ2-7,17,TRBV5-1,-,TGCGCCAGCAGCCTATCAGGAGGGGGCCTTAGCCGTAAGGAGCAGTACTTC,CASSLSGGGLSRKEQYF
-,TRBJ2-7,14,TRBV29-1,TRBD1,TGCAGCGTTGAGGGACAGGGTCCCACCTACGAGCAGTACTTC,CSVEGQGPTYEQYF
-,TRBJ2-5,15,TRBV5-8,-,TGTGCCAGCAGCGACAACGGACTGCGGGGAGAGACCCAGTACTTC,CASSDNGLRGETQYF
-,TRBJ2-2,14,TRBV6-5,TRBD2,TGTGCCAGCAGTCTAGCGGGAGCCGTCGGGGAGCTGTTTTTT,CASSLAGAVGELFF